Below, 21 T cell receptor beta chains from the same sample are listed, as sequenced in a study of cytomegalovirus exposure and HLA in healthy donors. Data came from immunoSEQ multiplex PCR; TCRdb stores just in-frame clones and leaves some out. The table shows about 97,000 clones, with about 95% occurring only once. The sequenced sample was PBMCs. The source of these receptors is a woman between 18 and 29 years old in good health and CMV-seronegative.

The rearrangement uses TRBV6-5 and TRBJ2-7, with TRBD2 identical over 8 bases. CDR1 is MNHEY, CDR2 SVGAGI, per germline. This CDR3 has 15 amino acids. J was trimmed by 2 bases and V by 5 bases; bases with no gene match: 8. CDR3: CASSNGLATAYEQYF. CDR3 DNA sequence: TGTGCCAGCAGTAACGGACTAGCTACAGCCTACGAGCAGTACTTC.

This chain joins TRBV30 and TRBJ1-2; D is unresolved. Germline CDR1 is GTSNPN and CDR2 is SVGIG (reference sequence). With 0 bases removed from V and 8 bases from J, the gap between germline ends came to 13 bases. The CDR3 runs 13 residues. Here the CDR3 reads CAWSVRAGGGYTF. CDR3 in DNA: TGTGCCTGGAGTGTACGCGCTGGCGGCGGCTACACCTTC.

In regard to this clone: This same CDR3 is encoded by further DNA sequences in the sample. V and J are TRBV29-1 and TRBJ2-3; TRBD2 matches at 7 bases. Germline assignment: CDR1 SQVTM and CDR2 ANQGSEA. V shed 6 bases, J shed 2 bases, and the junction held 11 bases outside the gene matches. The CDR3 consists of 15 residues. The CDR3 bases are TGCAGCGTCACCTACGGGGGGAGTTTCACAGATACGCAGTATTTT. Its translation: CSVTYGGSFTDTQYF.

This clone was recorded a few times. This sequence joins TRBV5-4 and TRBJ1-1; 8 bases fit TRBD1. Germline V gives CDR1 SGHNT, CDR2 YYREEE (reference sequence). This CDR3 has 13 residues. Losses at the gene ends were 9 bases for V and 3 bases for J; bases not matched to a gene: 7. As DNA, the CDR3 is TGTGCCACCGCGGACAGGGTGGACACTGAAGCTTTCTTT. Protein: CATADRVDTEAFF.

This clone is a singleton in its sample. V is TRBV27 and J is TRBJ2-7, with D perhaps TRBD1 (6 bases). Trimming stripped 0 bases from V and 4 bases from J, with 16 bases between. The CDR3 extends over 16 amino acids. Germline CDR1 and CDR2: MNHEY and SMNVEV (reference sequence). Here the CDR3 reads CASSLSRSRTEYEQYF. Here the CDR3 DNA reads TGTGCCAGCAGTTTATCCCGCTCCAGGACAGAATACGAGCAGTACTTC.

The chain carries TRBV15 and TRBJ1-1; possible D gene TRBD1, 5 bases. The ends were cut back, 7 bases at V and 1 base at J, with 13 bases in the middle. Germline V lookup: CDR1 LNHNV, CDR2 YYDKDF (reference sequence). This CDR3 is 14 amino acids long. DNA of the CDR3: TGTGCCACCATTCAGCCGACAGAGAACACTGAAGCTTTCTTT. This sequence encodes CATIQPTENTEAFF.

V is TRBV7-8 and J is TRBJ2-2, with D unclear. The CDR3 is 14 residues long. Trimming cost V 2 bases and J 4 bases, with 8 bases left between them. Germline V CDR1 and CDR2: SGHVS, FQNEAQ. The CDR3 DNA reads TGTGCCAGCAGCTTACGGGTACTCACCGGGGAGCTGTTTTTT. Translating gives CASSLRVLTGELFF.

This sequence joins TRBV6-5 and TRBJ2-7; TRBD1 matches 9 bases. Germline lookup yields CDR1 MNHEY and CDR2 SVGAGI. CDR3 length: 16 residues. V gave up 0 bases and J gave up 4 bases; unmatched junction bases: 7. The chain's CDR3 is CASSYSNVDRGYEQYF. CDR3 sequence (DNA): TGTGCCAGCAGTTACTCGAATGTGGACAGGGGTTACGAGCAGTACTTC.

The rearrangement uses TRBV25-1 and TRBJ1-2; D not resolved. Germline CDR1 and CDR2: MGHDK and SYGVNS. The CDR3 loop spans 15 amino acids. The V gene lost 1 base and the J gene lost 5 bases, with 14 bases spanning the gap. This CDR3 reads CASSESLSTRYGYTF. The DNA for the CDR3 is TGTGCCAGCAGTGAATCCTTGTCGACACGGTATGGCTACACCTTC.

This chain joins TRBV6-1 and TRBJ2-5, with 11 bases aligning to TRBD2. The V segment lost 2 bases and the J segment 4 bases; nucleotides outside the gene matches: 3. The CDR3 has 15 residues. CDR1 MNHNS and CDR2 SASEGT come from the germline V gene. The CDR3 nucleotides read TGTGCCAGCAGTGAACTAGCGGGAGGAGGAGAGACCCAGTACTTC. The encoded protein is CASSELAGGGETQYF.

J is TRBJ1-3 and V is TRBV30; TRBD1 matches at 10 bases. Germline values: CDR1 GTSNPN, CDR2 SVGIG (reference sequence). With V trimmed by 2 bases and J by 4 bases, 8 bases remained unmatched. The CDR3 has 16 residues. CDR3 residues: CAWSPRQGANGNTIYF. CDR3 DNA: TGTGCCTGGAGTCCCAGACAGGGGGCTAACGGAAACACCATATATTTT.

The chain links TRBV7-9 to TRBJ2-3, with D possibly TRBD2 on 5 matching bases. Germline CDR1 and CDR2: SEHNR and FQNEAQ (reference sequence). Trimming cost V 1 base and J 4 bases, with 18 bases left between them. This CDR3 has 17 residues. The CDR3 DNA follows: TGTGCCAGCAGCTTAGGAGGGTTGGGTGAAAGGGCAGATACGCAGTATTTT. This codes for CASSLGGLGERADTQYF.

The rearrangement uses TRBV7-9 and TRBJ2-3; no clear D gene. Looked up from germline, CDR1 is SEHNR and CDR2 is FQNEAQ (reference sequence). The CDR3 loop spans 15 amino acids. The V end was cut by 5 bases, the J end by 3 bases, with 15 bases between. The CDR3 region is CASSPAEYLTDTQYF. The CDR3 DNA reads TGTGCCAGCAGCCCGGCGGAGTATCTGACAGATACGCAGTATTTT. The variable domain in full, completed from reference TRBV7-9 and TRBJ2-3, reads DTGVSQNPRHKITKRGQNVTFRCDPISEHNRLYWYRQTLGQGPEFLTYFQNEAQLEKSRLLSDRFSAERPKGSFSTLEIQRTEQGDSAMYLCASSPAEYLTDTQYFGPGTRLTVL.

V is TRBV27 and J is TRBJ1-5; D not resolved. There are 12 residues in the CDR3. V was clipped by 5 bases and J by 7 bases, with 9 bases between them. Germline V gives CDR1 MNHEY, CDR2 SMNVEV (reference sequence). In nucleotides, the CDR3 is TGTGCCAGCAGTCTCGGAGGGCAGCCCCAGCATTTT. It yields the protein CASSLGGQPQHF.

This CDR3 reads CASSQESQGGSEAFF. As DNA, the CDR3 is TGCGCCAGCAGCCAAGAATCACAGGGTGGGAGTGAAGCTTTCTTT. This chain connects TRBV4-3 to TRBJ1-1, with D tentatively TRBD1 (6 bases). CDR1 is LGHNA, CDR2 YSLEER, per germline. Between the trimmed V and J ends, which lost 0 bases and 7 bases, there was a span of 15 bases. CDR3 length: 15 amino acids.

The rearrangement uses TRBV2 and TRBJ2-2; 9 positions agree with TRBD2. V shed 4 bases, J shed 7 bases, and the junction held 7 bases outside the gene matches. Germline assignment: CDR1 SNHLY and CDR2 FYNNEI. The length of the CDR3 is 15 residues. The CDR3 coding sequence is TGTGCCAGCAGTGGGGCTAGCGGGGCTTACGGGGAGCTGTTTTTT. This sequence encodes CASSGASGAYGELFF.

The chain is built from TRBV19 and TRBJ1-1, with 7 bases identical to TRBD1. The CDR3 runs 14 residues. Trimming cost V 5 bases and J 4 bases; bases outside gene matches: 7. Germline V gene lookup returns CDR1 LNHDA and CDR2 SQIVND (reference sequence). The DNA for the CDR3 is TGTGCCAGTAGTGAGAGAGGGGGCAGCACTGAAGCTTTCTTT. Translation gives CASSERGGSTEAFF.

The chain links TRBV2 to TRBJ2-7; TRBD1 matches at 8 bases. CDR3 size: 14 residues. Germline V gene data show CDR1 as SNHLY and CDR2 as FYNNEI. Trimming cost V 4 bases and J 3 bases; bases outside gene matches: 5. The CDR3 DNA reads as TGTGCCAGCAGTGGGGGGACAGGTCACTACGAGCAGTACTTC. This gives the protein CASSGGTGHYEQYF.

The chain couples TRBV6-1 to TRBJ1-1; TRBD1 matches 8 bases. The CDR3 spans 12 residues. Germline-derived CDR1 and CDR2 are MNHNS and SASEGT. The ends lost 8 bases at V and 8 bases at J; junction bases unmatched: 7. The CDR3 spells CASQRQGPEAFF. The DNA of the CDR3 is TGTGCCAGCCAAAGACAGGGGCCCGAAGCTTTCTTT.

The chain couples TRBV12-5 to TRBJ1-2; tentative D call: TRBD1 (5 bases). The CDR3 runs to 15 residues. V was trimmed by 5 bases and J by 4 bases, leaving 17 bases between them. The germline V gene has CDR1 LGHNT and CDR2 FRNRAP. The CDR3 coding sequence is TGTGCTAGTGGTCCTGGACACCTAGGAGCCTATGGCTACACCTTC. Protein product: CASGPGHLGAYGYTF.

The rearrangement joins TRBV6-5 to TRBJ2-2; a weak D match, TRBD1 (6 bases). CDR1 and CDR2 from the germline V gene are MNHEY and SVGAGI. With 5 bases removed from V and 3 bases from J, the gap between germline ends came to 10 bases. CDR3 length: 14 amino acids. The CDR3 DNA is TGTGCCAGCAGTGCCCGGACAGACACCGGGGAGCTGTTTTTT. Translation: CASSARTDTGELFF.